Described below is a single T cell receptor beta chain sequence and its context. This sample is part of a study of tumor-infiltrating lymphocytes in primary liver carcinoma. The overall study: These patients were men and women whose ages were 30 to 69 years. Per sample, productive TCRbeta reads numbered roughly 3.5 to 7.13 million, similar across tissue types.

From 20-30 mg of unsorted bulk tissue, DNA and RNA were co-extracted together. Surgeons resected the patients' primary liver carcinomas. This CDR3 has 13 residues. cDNA specific to TCR beta was made from 450 to 500 ng of total RNA, with a constant-region primer employed for priming. A slightly modified ARM-PCR protocol with three nested multiplex PCR rounds produced these TCR beta libraries. With TRBV1-TRBV30 forward primers and a C-beta reverse primer, the first two PCR rounds were run for 10 cycles each. Each CDR3 protein is one row after TCRdb ran MiXCR on the multiplex PCR reads. The sample consists of some 95,000 distinct CDR3 sequences, about 70% of them appearing once.

The sequenced material came from tumor-adjacent normal liver tissue. The rearrangement links TRBV12-3 or TRBV12-4 to TRBJ1-3; D gene uncertain. The clonotype was recovered from a middle-aged man with primary liver carcinoma and hepatitis B virus infection. The CDR3 DNA is TGTGACTGCAGTTTAACAGAGAAAAACACCATATATTTT. Its protein product is CDCSLTEKNTIYF.